This passage covers 32 T cell receptor beta chains from one sample sequenced in a study of CD8+ T cells in alopecia areata. Treatment given: oral pan-JAK inhibitor, 5-10 mg twice daily. Extraction of RNA preceded its reverse transcription into cDNA, which served as the sequencing template. Sequencing was performed with immunoSEQ multiplex PCR; in TCRdb, only in-frame clones are kept and a portion is missing. Of around 100,000 clones in the sample, roughly 56% were seen once. The input for sequencing was CD4+ T cells sorted from blood, taken at week 24, from a patient treated with tofacitinib. Receptors originate from a human donor with alopecia areata.

This chain links TRBV30 with TRBJ1-2; 9 bases agree with TRBD1. Germline V gene data show CDR1 as GTSNPN and CDR2 as SVGIG (reference sequence). V lost 2 bases to trimming and J lost 10 bases; unmatched junction nucleotides: 8. This CDR3 is 13 amino acids long. The CDR3 sequence: CAWSTGGGFTYTF. The CDR3 DNA reads TGTGCCTGGAGTACAGGGGGCGGGTTCACCTACACCTTC.

The V call is TRBV29-1, the J call TRBJ2-3; TRBD2 is a possible D gene (5 bases). Trimming left V 3 bases short and J 6 bases short, with 13 bases between. The CDR3 contains 13 residues. The germline CDR1 and CDR2 sequences are SQVTM and ANQGSEA. CDR3 coding DNA: TGCAGCGTTGACGTCGGGGTCGGGGATACGCAGTATTTT. Translated: CSVDVGVGDTQYF.

The table lists this clone with a count of one. The genes are TRBV29-1 and TRBJ1-5; D call uncertain. The CDR3 has 8 amino acids. In germline, CDR1 is SQVTM, CDR2 ANQGSEA. V lost 6 bases and J 12 bases, leaving 6 bases between the germline ends. The CDR3 protein is CSVPLQHF. CDR3 in DNA: TGCAGCGTCCCCCTCCAGCATTTT.

This chain uses TRBV30 with TRBJ2-7, with 7 bases matching TRBD1. The germline V gene has CDR1 GTSNPN and CDR2 SVGIG (reference sequence). The CDR3 sequence is 12 residues long. Losses at the gene ends were 3 bases for V and 3 bases for J; bases not matched to a gene: 2. The DNA for the CDR3 is TGTGCCTGGAGCCAGGGGGTCTACGAGCAGTACTTC. Translated, it gives CAWSQGVYEQYF. Full variable domain (outside the CDR3, taken from reference TRBV30 and TRBJ2-7): SQTIHQWPATLVQPVGSPLSLECTVEGTSNPNLYWYRQAAGRGLQLLFYSVGIGQISSEVPQNLSASRPQDRQFILSSKKLLLSDSGFYLCAWSQGVYEQYFGPGTRLTVT.

V usage is TRBV29-1 and J usage is TRBJ2-3; no clear D gene. V lost 4 bases and J 5 bases, leaving 10 bases between the germline ends. This CDR3 contains 12 residues. Germline CDR1 SQVTM, CDR2 ANQGSEA. The CDR3 region has the DNA TGCAGCGTTGGAGACTGGAAAGATACGCAGTATTTT. As protein: CSVGDWKDTQYF.

This clone was counted a few times. The chain carries TRBV29-1 and TRBJ2-1; 10 bases map to TRBD2. Germline CDR1 reads SQVTM; CDR2 reads ANQGSEA. J lost 1 base, V lost 7 bases, and 4 bases had no gene match. The CDR3 contains 14 residues. The DNA of the CDR3 is TGCAGCGCCCGACTAGCGGGTTCCTACAATGAGCAGTTCTTC. Its translation is CSARLAGSYNEQFF.

This clone has a handful of counts. The chain joins TRBV4-2 to TRBJ2-3; tentative D call: TRBD2 (7 bases). The CDR3 extends over 15 amino acids. Per germline, CDR1 LGHNA and CDR2 YNFKEQ. Trimming took 4 bases from V and 4 from J, leaving 15 bases between them. The CDR3 sequence is CASSPDPGGPDTQYF. For the CDR3, the DNA is TGTGCCAGCAGCCCAGACCCCGGGGGGCCAGATACGCAGTATTTT.

V gene TRBV30 combines with J gene TRBJ1-5, with 7 bases identical to TRBD1. Germline loops: CDR1 GTSNPN, CDR2 SVGIG (reference sequence). V lost 4 bases, J lost 8 bases, and 5 bases stayed unmatched. The CDR3 contains 12 residues. The CDR3 loop reads CAWNDRDEPQHF. CDR3 in DNA: TGTGCCTGGAATGACAGGGATGAGCCCCAGCATTTT.

CDR3 nucleotide sequence: TGTGCCAGCAGCTTTCTGGGGGGTGAAGCTTTCTTT. Translation: CASSFLGGEAFF. This chain uses TRBV11-2 with TRBJ1-1; D possibly corresponds to TRBD1 (5 bases). Germline assignment: CDR1 SGHAT and CDR2 FQNNGV. Trimming removed 3 bases at V and 7 bases at J, with 9 bases between. The CDR3 runs 12 residues.

The rearrangement joins TRBV30 to TRBJ1-6, with no clear D. Trimming took off 7 bases at V and 10 bases at J, with 14 bases between the two ends. This CDR3 is built from 12 residues. Germline V gene lookup returns CDR1 GTSNPN and CDR2 SVGIG (reference sequence). The CDR3 bases are TGTGCCTTCGGGAAGGTGCCCTCACCCCTCCACTTT. It is translated as CAFGKVPSPLHF.

This clone was picked up one time. This chain joins TRBV29-1 and TRBJ1-2; D might be TRBD1 (5 bases). The CDR3 contains 11 residues. The V gene's germline CDR1 is SQVTM and CDR2 ANQGSEA. Trimming cost V 3 bases and J 7 bases, with 9 bases left between them. CDR3 residues: CSVDGGTGYTF. The CDR3 bases are TGCAGCGTTGACGGGGGGACTGGCTACACCTTC. Looking up the rest from reference TRBV29-1 and TRBJ1-2 gives the full variable domain: SAVISQKPSRDICQRGTSLTIQCQVDSQVTMMFWYRQQPGQSLTLIATANQGSEATYESGFVIDKFPISRPNLTFSTLTVSNMSPEDSSIYLCSVDGGTGYTFGSGTRLTVV.

The chain couples TRBV6-6 to TRBJ2-7, with TRBD1 identical over 7 bases. CDR3 length: 12 residues. The V segment lost 9 bases and the J segment 5 bases; nucleotides outside the gene matches: 7. CDR1 is MNHNY, CDR2 SVGAGI, per germline (reference sequence). The CDR3 DNA is TGTGCCAGTGCCAGGGGGTATAACGAGCAGTACTTC. Translation gives CASARGYNEQYF.

The chain uses TRBV5-1 and TRBJ1-2, with 7 bases lining up with TRBD1. CDR3 length: 16 residues. Trimming removed 5 bases from V and 3 bases from J; junction bases left unmatched: 13. Looked up from germline, CDR1 is SGHRS and CDR2 is YFSETQ. CDR3 DNA: TGCGCCAGCAGGGAGACTCAGACAGGGCCCGACTATGGCTACACCTTC. Translated: CASRETQTGPDYGYTF.

With regard to this clone: Other DNA sequences of this sample code for an identical CDR3. The rearrangement joins TRBV2 to TRBJ2-5; D unclear. Trimming removed 6 bases at V and 4 bases at J, with 6 bases between. The CDR3 has 11 amino acids. Germline V CDR1 and CDR2: SNHLY, FYNNEI. CDR3 residues: CASRLSETQYF. The CDR3 region has the DNA TGTGCCAGCAGGCTATCAGAGACCCAGTACTTC.

The sample holds a few counts of this clone. The chain links TRBV5-1 to TRBJ2-7, with unresolved D. Trimming took 2 bases from V and 2 from J, leaving 5 bases between them. Germline V gene lookup returns CDR1 SGHRS and CDR2 YFSETQ. This CDR3 is 12 amino acids long. The CDR3 reads CASSFSPYEQYF. In DNA form, the CDR3 reads TGCGCCAGCAGCTTTAGTCCCTACGAGCAGTACTTC.

In its sample, this clone was seen once. The V and J genes are TRBV29-1 and TRBJ2-3; 7 nucleotides agree with TRBD1. Germline trimming cut 4 bases from V and 0 bases from J; bases unmatched to any gene: 4. Germline values: CDR1 SQVTM, CDR2 ANQGSEA. The length of the CDR3 is 14 residues. The CDR3 loop is CSVGGQASTDTQYF. CDR3 nucleotide sequence: TGCAGCGTTGGAGGACAGGCTAGCACAGATACGCAGTATTTT.

The CDR3 spells CAWTVGGGDTEAFF. The CDR3, as DNA: TGTGCCTGGACCGTGGGAGGGGGGGACACTGAAGCTTTCTTT. The V gene is TRBV30, the J gene TRBJ1-1; tentative D call: TRBD1 (6 bases). The CDR3 is 14 residues long. V was cut by 4 bases and J by 3 bases, with 15 bases left in between. Germline CDR1 GTSNPN, CDR2 SVGIG (reference sequence).

This chain links TRBV20-1 with TRBJ1-1; D not certain. Trimming pared 0 bases from V and 8 bases from J, leaving 7 bases between. The CDR3 covers 11 residues. The germline CDR1 and CDR2 sequences are DFQATT and SNEGSKA (reference sequence). CDR3 sequence (DNA): TGCAGTGCTAGAGATTCCCCAGAAGCTTTCTTT. Amino acids: CSARDSPEAFF.

As regards this clone: At one boundary the junction diverges from the germline segment, which might be a read error. Additional DNA sequences in this sample encode the identical CDR3. This sequence joins TRBV7-2 and TRBJ1-5, with unresolved D. CDR3 length: 13 amino acids. Germline lookup yields CDR1 SGHTA and CDR2 FQGNSA. The CDR3 region is CASSLDSNQPQHF. The CDR3 nucleotides read TGTGCCAGCAGCTTAGACAGCAATCAGCCCCAGCATTTC. The complete variable domain, with remaining parts taken from reference TRBV7-2 and TRBJ1-5, reads GAGVSQSPSNKVTEKGKDVELRCDPISGHTALYWYRQSLGQGLEFLIYFQGNSAPDKSGLPSDRFSAERTGGSVSTLTIQRTQQEDSAVYLCASSLDSNQPQHFGDGTRLSIL.

The V gene is TRBV7-8, the J gene TRBJ2-5; D not resolved. The germline CDR1 and CDR2 sequences are SGHVS and FQNEAQ. CDR3 length equals 16 residues. Trimming removed 0 bases at V and 1 base at J, with 12 bases between. The CDR3 spells CASSLARGGFQETQYF. CDR3 sequence (DNA): TGTGCCAGCAGCTTAGCGCGAGGCGGATTCCAAGAGACCCAGTACTTC. The whole variable domain, filled in from reference TRBV7-8 and TRBJ2-5, reads GAGVSQSPRYKVAKRGQDVALRCDPISGHVSLFWYQQALGQGPEFLTYFQNEAQLDKSGLPSDRFFAERPEGSVSTLKIQRTQQEDSAVYLCASSLARGGFQETQYFGPGTRLLVL.

This rearrangement joins TRBV29-1 to TRBJ1-2, with no clear D. Per germline, CDR1 SQVTM and CDR2 ANQGSEA. Trimming pared 5 bases from V and 4 bases from J, leaving 5 bases between. CDR3 length: 10 residues. CDR3 in amino acids: CSVLTYGYTF. The CDR3 DNA is TGCAGCGTTTTGACCTATGGCTACACCTTC.

The chain uses TRBV6-5 and TRBJ2-4, with D perhaps matching TRBD2 (5 bases). The V end was cut by 10 bases, the J end by 4 bases, with 14 bases between. Per germline, CDR1 MNHEY and CDR2 SVGAGI. CDR3 length: 13 amino acids. The CDR3 region has the DNA TGTGCCACTCACGAGGGTGGAAAAAACATTCAGTACTTC. This translates into CATHEGGKNIQYF.

This clone appeared a few times. The V gene is TRBV18, the J gene TRBJ2-1; D is perhaps TRBD2 (7 bases). The CDR3 totals 14 residues. Germline assignment: CDR1 KGHSH and CDR2 LQKENI. Trimming removed 0 bases from V and 12 bases from J, with 15 bases in between. CDR3 sequence reads: CASSPPEGGPAQFF. The CDR3 nucleotides are TGTGCCAGCTCACCACCGGAGGGGGGGCCGGCGCAGTTCTTC.

This chain links TRBV7-9 with TRBJ2-7; D unclear. V was clipped by 1 base and J by 5 bases, with 3 bases between them. The CDR3 is 11 residues long. Looked up from germline, CDR1 is SEHNR and CDR2 is FQNEAQ (reference sequence). The CDR3 sequence is CASSLVHEQYF. CDR3 coding DNA: TGTGCCAGCAGCTTAGTTCACGAGCAGTACTTC.

V and J are TRBV14 and TRBJ1-6; D is unresolved. The V gene lost 3 bases and the J gene lost 7 bases, with 10 bases spanning the gap. Germline V lookup: CDR1 SGHDN, CDR2 FVKESK. This CDR3 is built from 14 residues. The CDR3 coding sequence is TGTGCCAGCAGCCACCATGGATACAATTCACCCCTCCACTTT. Protein sequence: CASSHHGYNSPLHF.

The chain recombines TRBV10-2 with TRBJ2-7, with 8 bases lining up with TRBD1. The CDR3 totals 15 residues. Germline CDR1 and CDR2: WSHSY and SAAADI. The ends lost 2 bases at V and 1 base at J; junction bases unmatched: 4. CDR3 coding DNA: TGCGCCAGCAGTGAGCAGAGGACAGGGTCCTACGAGCAGTACTTC. It yields the protein CASSEQRTGSYEQYF.

This clone has just a few counts. The genes are TRBV29-1 and TRBJ1-3; no clear D. V was pared by 4 bases and J by 2 bases, with 6 bases between. Germline CDR1 is SQVTM and CDR2 is ANQGSEA. This CDR3 is built from 12 residues. The CDR3 here is CSVVGTGNTIYF. In nucleotides, the CDR3 is TGCAGCGTTGTAGGGACTGGAAACACCATATATTTT.

This clone has only a few counts. The chain has TRBV29-1 and TRBJ1-4, with no clear D. CDR1 is SQVTM and CDR2 is ANQGSEA in the germline V gene. CDR3 length: 19 amino acids. V was clipped by 2 bases and J by 0 bases, with 22 bases between them. CDR3 sequence reads: CSVESFVGRRKATNEKLFF. CDR3 coding DNA: TGCAGCGTTGAATCTTTTGTTGGTCGGCGCAAAGCAACTAATGAAAAACTGTTTTTT.

The chain couples TRBV2 to TRBJ2-3; D is ambiguous. Germline V gene sequence: CDR1 SNHLY, CDR2 FYNNEI. There are 10 residues in the CDR3. V was pared by 8 bases and J by 3 bases, with 3 bases between. CDR3 in amino acids: CASLTDTQYF. The CDR3 nucleotides read TGTGCCAGCCTGACAGATACGCAGTATTTT.

The sample holds a few counts of this clone. The CDR3 is CASTLTSGPQYF. The CDR3 nucleotides are TGTGCCAGCACCCTTACTAGCGGGCCGCAGTATTTT. J is TRBJ2-3 and V is TRBV6-1; 9 nucleotides align to TRBD2. In germline, CDR1 is MNHNS, CDR2 SASEGT. The CDR3 runs to 12 residues. Germline trimming cut 7 bases from V and 10 bases from J; bases unmatched to any gene: 6.

The V call is TRBV2, the J call TRBJ1-4; D remains ambiguous. The CDR3 has 11 residues. Germline values: CDR1 SNHLY, CDR2 FYNNEI. Trimming stripped 5 bases from V and 8 bases from J, with 6 bases between. The CDR3, as DNA: TGTGCCAGCAGTACGAACGAAAAACTGTTTTTT. Protein sequence: CASSTNEKLFF. Together with reference TRBV2 and TRBJ1-4, the CDR3 gives the full variable domain: EPEVTQTPSHQVTQMGQEVILRCVPISNHLYFYWYRQILGQKVEFLVSFYNNEISEKSEIFDDQFSVERPDGSNFTLKIRSTKLEDSAMYFCASSTNEKLFFGSGTQLSVL.

The chain joins TRBV7-2 to TRBJ1-2; a weak D match, TRBD1 (5 bases). V lost 5 bases to trimming and J lost 7 bases, with 17 bases between them. CDR1 SGHTA and CDR2 FQGNSA come from the germline V gene. This CDR3 comprises 14 residues. CDR3 sequence (DNA): TGTGCCAGCAGCGGCCGGCAGGGAGGAACTGGCTACACCTTC. Encoded protein: CASSGRQGGTGYTF.